A single sample gave rise to the 18 T cell receptor beta chains below, sequenced in a study of blood T cell repertoires in COVID-19. Assay used: immunoSEQ multiplex PCR; TCRdb lists only in-frame clones, some missing. The repertoire holds 55,000 to 80,000 clones, with approximately 87% as singletons. The sequenced sample consisted of peripheral blood. The receptors were sampled from a woman older than 75 with acute or convalescent COVID-19.

The chain links TRBV4-1 to TRBJ2-7; 9 bases line up with TRBD1. This CDR3 contains 15 residues. CDR1 and CDR2 from the germline V gene are MGHRA and YSYEKL. Trimming at V came to 4 bases and at J to 3 bases, leaving 7 bases not matched to a gene. The CDR3 coding sequence is TGCGCCAGCAGCCTGGGGGGGACAGGGAACTACGAGCAGTACTTC. It codes for CASSLGGTGNYEQYF.

The chain couples TRBV7-9 to TRBJ2-3; 9 nucleotides align to TRBD2. The length of the CDR3 is 15 residues. The junction had 2 bases not matched to a gene; V was cut back by 1 base and J by 3 bases. CDR1 and CDR2 (germline): SEHNR, FQNEAQ (reference sequence). The CDR3 loop is CASSLGLAVTDTQYF. The CDR3 DNA sequence: TGTGCCAGCAGCTTAGGACTAGCGGTTACAGATACGCAGTATTTT. The full variable domain, completed using reference TRBV7-9 and TRBJ2-3, is DTGVSQNPRHKITKRGQNVTFRCDPISEHNRLYWYRQTLGQGPEFLTYFQNEAQLEKSRLLSDRFSAERPKGSFSTLEIQRTEQGDSAMYLCASSLGLAVTDTQYFGPGTRLTVL.

The chain recombines TRBV14 with TRBJ1-2; D is unresolved. The germline V gene encodes CDR1 SGHDN and CDR2 FVKESK. The CDR3 totals 13 residues. The V gene lost 2 bases and the J gene lost 8 bases, with 12 bases spanning the gap. CDR3 bases: TGTGCCAGCAGCCAACCCCAGGTTGGCGGCTACACCTTC. This sequence encodes CASSQPQVGGYTF.

The chain couples TRBV19 to TRBJ2-1; the match to TRBD2 covers 10 bases. Germline V CDR1 and CDR2: LNHDA, SQIVND (reference sequence). V lost 7 bases and J lost 7; bases outside the gene matches: 7. CDR3 length: 14 amino acids. The CDR3, as DNA: TGTGCCAGTACCACTAGCGGGGTTACTAATGAGCAGTTCTTC. Amino acid sequence: CASTTSGVTNEQFF.

This rearrangement joins TRBV7-3 to TRBJ1-1; 7 nucleotides line up with TRBD1. With 5 bases clipped from V and 1 base from J, the junction kept 4 bases outside the gene matches. Germline lookup yields CDR1 SGHTA and CDR2 FQGTGA. CDR3 length: 14 amino acids. CDR3 sequence: CASSRTGENTEAFF. CDR3 bases: TGTGCCAGCAGCCGGACAGGAGAGAACACTGAAGCTTTCTTT. Complete variable domain (other parts from reference TRBV7-3 and TRBJ1-1): GAGVSQTPSNKVTEKGKYVELRCDPISGHTALYWYRQSLGQGPEFLIYFQGTGAADDSGLPNDRFFAVRPEGSVSTLKIQRTERGDSAVYLCASSRTGENTEAFFGQGTRLTVV.

This chain uses TRBV5-1 with TRBJ1-2, with D perhaps TRBD1 (6 bases). The CDR3 spans 14 residues. V lost 4 bases and J 8 bases, leaving 18 bases between the germline ends. Looked up from germline, CDR1 is SGHRS and CDR2 is YFSETQ. For the CDR3, the DNA is TGCGCCAGCAGCCTAACCCCAGGGGCGCTGGGCTACACCTTC. Translated: CASSLTPGALGYTF. The complete variable domain, with remaining parts taken from reference TRBV5-1 and TRBJ1-2, reads KAGVTQTPRYLIKTRGQQVTLSCSPISGHRSVSWYQQTPGQGLQFLFEYFSETQRNKGNFPGRFSGRQFSNSRSEMNVSTLELGDSALYLCASSLTPGALGYTFGSGTRLTVV.

This clone was found a few times. The J gene is TRBJ2-7, the V gene TRBV4-2, with D tentatively TRBD2 (5 bases). The CDR3 has 15 residues. Per the germline V gene, CDR1 is LGHNA and CDR2 is YNFKEQ. V shed 2 bases and J shed 0 bases, with 11 bases lying between them. CDR3 in DNA: TGTGCCAGCAGCCAATCAACGGGGTTCTCCTACGAGCAGTACTTC. It encodes CASSQSTGFSYEQYF.

The chain uses TRBV14 and TRBJ2-1; 7 bases agree with TRBD2. Per germline, CDR1 SGHDN and CDR2 FVKESK. This CDR3 region has 14 residues. Trimming cost V 3 bases and J 1 base; bases outside gene matches: 0. In DNA, the CDR3 is TGTGCCAGCAGCCACGGGGGGTCCTACAATGAGCAGTTCTTC. This gives the protein CASSHGGSYNEQFF.

The chain employs TRBV18 and TRBJ2-1, with TRBD2 matching 8 bases. The V segment lost 0 bases and the J segment 8 bases; nucleotides outside the gene matches: 12. CDR3 length: 17 amino acids. Germline values: CDR1 KGHSH, CDR2 LQKENI. The CDR3 loop reads CASSPPPGGPVQHEQFF. CDR3 in DNA: TGTGCCAGCTCACCACCTCCGGGGGGGCCCGTCCAGCATGAGCAGTTCTTC. Drawing the rest from reference TRBV18 and TRBJ2-1, the complete variable domain is NAGVMQNPRHLVRRRGQEARLRCSPMKGHSHVYWYRQLPEEGLKFMVYLQKENIIDESGMPKERFSAEFPKEGPSILRIQQVVRGDSAAYFCASSPPPGGPVQHEQFFGPGTRLTVL.

The chain recombines TRBV18 with TRBJ2-5, with 9 bases identical to TRBD1. With V trimmed by 6 bases and J by 1 base, 6 bases remained unmatched. Per germline, CDR1 KGHSH and CDR2 LQKENI. The CDR3 extends over 15 amino acids. CDR3: CASSTGTGSQETQYF. The CDR3 region has the DNA TGTGCCAGCTCTACCGGGACAGGGTCCCAAGAGACCCAGTACTTC.

This clone showed up just a few times. The V call is TRBV6-1, the J call TRBJ2-7; 8 bases line up with TRBD2. Trimming took 1 base from V and 2 from J; bases not matched to a gene: 7. Germline loops: CDR1 MNHNS, CDR2 SASEGT. The CDR3 is 16 residues long. DNA for the CDR3: TGTGCCAGCAGTGAAGGGCTAGCGGGTCCTCCCTACGAGCAGTACTTC. It specifies CASSEGLAGPPYEQYF.

This clone has only a few counts. The genes are TRBV6-4 and TRBJ2-3, with D unresolved. This CDR3 contains 13 residues. Germline lookup yields CDR1 MRHNA and CDR2 SNTAGT. Trimming took off 3 bases at V and 4 bases at J, with 8 bases between the two ends. The chain's CDR3 is CASSERPADTQYF. Here the CDR3 DNA reads TGTGCCAGCAGTGAGCGGCCCGCAGATACGCAGTATTTT.

This chain uses TRBV3-1 (or the pseudogene TRBV3-2) with TRBJ2-1, with 11 nucleotides matching TRBD2. This CDR3 is 16 amino acids long. Germline trimming cut 2 bases from V and 6 bases from J; bases unmatched to any gene: 6. Germline V gene sequence: CDR1 LGHDT, CDR2 YNNKEL (reference sequence). DNA of the CDR3: TGTGCCAGCAGCCAACTTCTAGCGGGGGGCCTCAATGAGCAGTTCTTC. Protein sequence: CASSQLLAGGLNEQFF.

This chain uses TRBV12-5 with TRBJ1-1, with D perhaps TRBD1 (5 bases). V lost 6 bases and J 2 bases, leaving 13 bases between the germline ends. Germline loops: CDR1 LGHNT, CDR2 FRNRAP. This CDR3 has 14 residues. CDR3 sequence reads: CASGRDLGNTEAFF. The CDR3 DNA sequence: TGTGCTAGTGGCCGGGACTTGGGAAACACTGAAGCTTTCTTT.

The rearrangement uses TRBV2 and TRBJ1-1, with 8 bases identical to TRBD1. The CDR3 has 13 amino acids. V gave up 4 bases and J gave up 6 bases; unmatched junction bases: 4. CDR1 SNHLY and CDR2 FYNNEI come from the germline V gene. The DNA for the CDR3 is TGTGCCAGCAGTGGGACAGGGCAACCTGAAGCTTTCTTT. It encodes CASSGTGQPEAFF.

The V and J genes are TRBV24-1 and TRBJ2-1; D is perhaps TRBD2 (5 bases). There are 13 residues in the CDR3. The V gene lost 8 bases and the J gene lost 5 bases, with 12 bases spanning the gap. The germline V gene has CDR1 KGHDR and CDR2 SFDVKD. The CDR3 loop reads CATMGGRNNEQFF. The CDR3 region has the DNA TGTGCCACCATGGGCGGGCGAAACAATGAGCAGTTCTTC.

The chain joins TRBV13 to TRBJ1-5; a weak D match, TRBD1 (6 bases). The CDR3 runs to 14 residues. Germline V gives CDR1 PRHDT, CDR2 FYEKMQ (reference sequence). V shed 5 bases and J shed 1 base, with 9 bases lying between them. CDR3 sequence: CASSHRDSNQPQHF. The CDR3 DNA is TGTGCCAGCAGCCACAGGGACAGCAATCAGCCCCAGCATTTT.

The chain has TRBV19 and TRBJ2-5, with 10 bases matching TRBD2. Germline lookup yields CDR1 LNHDA and CDR2 SQIVND (reference sequence). The CDR3 sequence is 16 residues long. J lost 5 bases, V lost 4 bases, and 10 bases had no gene match. The CDR3 sequence is CASSKSGRAPWETQYF. CDR3 coding DNA: TGTGCCAGTAGTAAGAGCGGGAGGGCTCCATGGGAGACCCAGTACTTC.